These 21 T cell receptor beta chains came from one sample sequenced in a study of shared clonotypes between healthy human individuals. Using immunoSEQ multiplex PCR, the repertoire was profiled, and TCRdb retains in-frame clones only, with some absent. The sample yields about 1.1 million clones, approximately 75% seen once. What was sequenced was memory CD4+ T cells from PBMCs. Subset: CD45RA-negative fraction. The source is a man in his late teens or twenties in good health. Some clones in this sample may be carry-over from other donors' samples.

The chain employs TRBV9 and TRBJ2-1; no firm D call. There are 14 residues in the CDR3. The germline V gene encodes CDR1 SGDLS and CDR2 YYNGEE. V dropped 3 bases and J dropped 4 bases, with 11 bases sitting between them. CDR3 in amino acids: CASSAQNWYNEQFF. Written as DNA, the CDR3 is TGTGCCAGCAGCGCACAAAACTGGTACAATGAGCAGTTCTTC.

There are a few counts of this clone. This chain uses TRBV9 with TRBJ2-7; D gene unclear. Trimming took off 0 bases at V and 0 bases at J, with 10 bases between the two ends. Germline loops: CDR1 SGDLS, CDR2 YYNGEE. The CDR3 is 15 amino acids. Here the CDR3 reads CASSVAWSGSYEQYF. DNA of the CDR3: TGTGCCAGCAGCGTAGCGTGGTCGGGCTCCTACGAGCAGTACTTC.

This chain connects TRBV7-2 to TRBJ2-1, with TRBD2 as a possible D gene (6 bases). V was pared by 1 base and J by 0 bases, with 7 bases between. The CDR3 runs 15 residues. Germline V lookup: CDR1 SGHTA, CDR2 FQGNSA. The CDR3 spells CASSLGRVSYNEQFF. The CDR3, as DNA: TGTGCCAGCAGCTTAGGGAGGGTCTCCTACAATGAGCAGTTCTTC.

The rearrangement uses TRBV14 and TRBJ1-2; TRBD1 agrees at 8 bases. Germline V gene lookup returns CDR1 SGHDN and CDR2 FVKESK. There are 19 residues in the CDR3. V was pared by 1 base and J by 2 bases, with 15 bases of the junction left unmatched. CDR3 protein: CASSQGARDRTILNYGYTF. The CDR3 nucleotides are TGTGCCAGCAGCCAAGGGGCGCGGGACAGGACTATCCTCAACTATGGCTACACCTTC.

This clone turned up a few times. The chain has TRBV5-1 and TRBJ2-7, with 8 bases aligning to TRBD2. V shed 4 bases and J 5 bases; nucleotides not matched to a gene: 5. CDR3 length: 13 residues. CDR1 is SGHRS, CDR2 YFSETQ, per germline. The CDR3 is CASSIGTRNEQYF. The CDR3 DNA follows: TGCGCCAGCAGCATCGGGACTAGAAACGAGCAGTACTTC. Looking up the rest from reference TRBV5-1 and TRBJ2-7 gives the full variable domain: KAGVTQTPRYLIKTRGQQVTLSCSPISGHRSVSWYQQTPGQGLQFLFEYFSETQRNKGNFPGRFSGRQFSNSRSEMNVSTLELGDSALYLCASSIGTRNEQYFGPGTRLTVT.

V and J are TRBV6-5 and TRBJ2-5, with D possibly matching TRBD1 (6 bases). Trimming stripped 6 bases from V and 5 bases from J, with 10 bases between. This CDR3 spans 12 amino acids. Germline loops: CDR1 MNHEY, CDR2 SVGAGI. This CDR3 is CASRNRVETQYF. Here the CDR3 DNA reads TGTGCCAGCAGAAACAGGGTCGAGACCCAGTACTTC.

As concerns this clone: This may arise from a read error, as a much more abundant clone is one base away. The J gene is TRBJ1-2, the V gene TRBV29-1; D is unresolved. CDR1 is SQVTM, CDR2 ANQGSEA, per germline. This CDR3 region has 10 residues. CDR3 region: CSLSRDGHTF. The CDR3 DNA is TGCAGCTTGTCGAGGGATGGCCACACCTTC.

The table lists this clone with a count of one. The rearrangement joins TRBV7-9 to TRBJ1-1; D gene uncertain. The V gene lost 7 bases and the J gene lost 2 bases, with 14 bases spanning the gap. The CDR3 contains 14 residues. Germline CDR1 SEHNR, CDR2 FQNEAQ (reference sequence). The CDR3 sequence is CASILTGINTEAFF. DNA for the CDR3: TGTGCCAGCATCCTAACCGGGATTAACACTGAAGCTTTCTTT.

The chain carries TRBV28 and TRBJ1-2; a possible D gene is TRBD1 (6 bases). Trimming stripped 11 bases from V and 6 bases from J, with 19 bases between. Germline lookup yields CDR1 MDHEN and CDR2 SYDVKM. The length of the CDR3 is 13 residues. The CDR3 region is CASFPRGPHGYTF. In DNA, the CDR3 is TGTGCCTCCTTCCCCAGGGGTCCTCATGGCTACACCTTC.

This chain uses TRBV6-1 with TRBJ1-2; the D is unclear. This CDR3 has 11 residues. Germline V gene data show CDR1 as MNHNS and CDR2 as SASEGT. V lost 4 bases and J lost 4, with 4 bases in between. CDR3 in amino acids: CASSALYGYTF. CDR3 nucleotide sequence: TGTGCCAGCAGTGCCCTCTATGGCTACACCTTC.

Concerning this clone: The same CDR3 is also encoded by other DNA sequences in this sample. The J gene is TRBJ2-5, the V gene TRBV10-3, with D possibly called TRBD1 or TRBD2 (6 bases each). This CDR3 has 14 residues. Trimming shortened V by 0 bases and J by 5 bases, and 10 bases separated the two germline ends. Germline CDR1 reads ENHRY; CDR2 reads SYGVKD. CDR3 in amino acids: CAISESGGVETQYF. CDR3 coding DNA: TGTGCCATCAGTGAGTCGGGGGGCGTCGAGACCCAGTACTTC.

The gene calls are TRBV28 and TRBJ2-5; D possibly matches TRBD1 or TRBD2 (5 bases each). Looked up from germline, CDR1 is MDHEN and CDR2 is SYDVKM. V lost 5 bases, J lost 7 bases, and 11 bases lay in between. The CDR3 has 12 residues. The CDR3 here is CASSGGRATQYF. For the CDR3, the DNA is TGTGCCAGCAGTGGGGGTCGAGCGACCCAGTACTTC. Full variable domain (remainder filled in from reference TRBV28 and TRBJ2-5): DVKVTQSSRYLVKRTGEKVFLECVQDMDHENMFWYRQDPGLGLRLIYFSYDVKMKEKGDIPEGYSVSREKKERFSLILESASTNQTSMYLCASSGGRATQYFGPGTRLLVL.

Comments on this clone: This is likely an artifact of a read error, given a far larger clone one base away. The CDR3, as DNA: TGTGCCAGCAGCGCGGGGGGCACCGGGGAGCTGTTTTTT. Amino acids: CASSAGGTGELFF. The chain recombines TRBV7-9 with TRBJ2-2, with 8 positions matching TRBD2. With V trimmed by 5 bases and J by 4 bases, 0 bases remained unmatched. The CDR3 is made up of 13 amino acids. Germline assignment: CDR1 SEHNR and CDR2 FQNEAQ (reference sequence). Using reference TRBV7-9 and TRBJ2-2 for the parts outside the CDR3, the full variable domain is DTGVSQNPRHKITKRGQNVTFRCDPISEHNRLYWYRQTLGQGPEFLTYFQNEAQLEKSRLLSDRFSAERPKGSFSTLEIQRTEQGDSAMYLCASSAGGTGELFFGEGSRLTVL.

CDR3 sequence reads: CASRLGHSLYEQYF. The CDR3 DNA follows: TGCGCCAGCCGATTGGGACATTCATTATACGAGCAGTACTTC. The chain couples TRBV5-1 to TRBJ2-7; D is perhaps TRBD1 (6 bases). CDR1 and CDR2 (germline): SGHRS, YFSETQ. V gave up 7 bases and J gave up 4 bases, with 18 bases separating them. The CDR3 runs to 14 residues.

This chain connects TRBV7-3 to TRBJ2-7, with D perhaps matching TRBD1 (6 bases). The CDR3 runs 15 residues. The ends were cut back, 1 base at V and 3 bases at J, with 13 bases in the middle. Germline V gene sequence: CDR1 SGHTA, CDR2 FQGTGA. CDR3 sequence reads: CASSLNRESVYEQYF. The CDR3 DNA is TGTGCCAGCAGCTTAAACAGGGAGTCTGTCTACGAGCAGTACTTC.

Note on this clone: The same CDR3 can be traced to other DNA sequences in this sample. This sequence joins TRBV7-3 and TRBJ2-3; unclear D gene. This CDR3 is built from 12 residues. V lost 4 bases, J lost 5 bases, and 7 bases lay in between. In germline, CDR1 is SGHTA, CDR2 FQGTGA. For the CDR3, the DNA is TGTGCCAGCAGCTCCCCAGGAGATACGCAGTATTTT. Translated, it gives CASSSPGDTQYF.

This clone showed up just once. The genes are TRBV5-1 and TRBJ1-1, with D possibly being TRBD1 (5 bases). The germline CDR1 and CDR2 sequences are SGHRS and YFSETQ. There are 14 residues in the CDR3. The ends were cut back, 3 bases at V and 0 bases at J, with 9 bases in the middle. CDR3 DNA sequence: TGCGCCAGCAGCTCATACAGGCTGAACACTGAAGCTTTCTTT. Its translation: CASSSYRLNTEAFF.

The chain combines TRBV28 with TRBJ1-5, with 8 bases identical to TRBD1. CDR1 and CDR2 (germline): MDHEN, SYDVKM. This CDR3 is built from 14 residues. V shed 7 bases, J shed 2 bases, and the junction held 4 bases outside the gene matches. The chain's CDR3 is CASTTGQGNQPQHF. CDR3 DNA sequence: TGTGCCAGCACTACGGGACAGGGCAATCAGCCCCAGCATTTT.

The rearrangement links TRBV21-1 to TRBJ2-2; the table's D call TRBD2 went unverified against the DNA. TRBV21-1 is a recognized pseudogene. This CDR3 contains 15 residues. CDR3 protein: CASSQREVYTGELFF. The CDR3 DNA reads TGTGCCAGCAGCCAGCGGGAGGTATACACCGGGGAGCTGTTTTTT.

CDR3 sequence: CASSTRTGEETQYF. The CDR3 DNA reads TGTGCCAGCAGCACCCGGACAGGGGAAGAGACCCAGTACTTC. The chain is built from TRBV5-4 and TRBJ2-5, with 9 bases aligning to TRBD1. V lost 4 bases, J lost 3 bases, and 4 bases stayed unmatched. The CDR3 extends over 14 amino acids. Germline CDR1 and CDR2: SGHNT and YYREEE (reference sequence).

The CDR3 sequence is CASSFRAQETQYF. CDR3 DNA sequence: TGTGCCAGCAGCTTTCGGGCGCAAGAGACCCAGTACTTC. The chain links TRBV7-3 to TRBJ2-5; D is unclear. The CDR3 covers 13 residues. Germline V gene data show CDR1 as SGHTA and CDR2 as FQGTGA. V was clipped by 3 bases and J by 2 bases, with 7 bases between them.